In this sample, the clone carrying this T cell receptor beta chain turned up once. One end of the junction does not line up with germline, which may come from a read error. Authors' methods: The authors estimated nucleated cell counts from reference gene primer amplification. Measured with immunoSEQ multiplex PCR; TCRdb has only the in-frame clones, and not every one. V, J and clone size were drawn from that table, and D and trimming were deduced from the DNA. Of about 90,000 clones in the sample, around 92% were seen once. This sample stems from a study of blood T cell repertoires in COVID-19. Study-level background: In each case, the material was cDNA or gDNA derived from T cells, B-cell-depleted T cells, or PBMCs.

The CDR3 runs to 15 residues. Germline-derived CDR1 and CDR2 are SSHAT and FNYEAQ (reference sequence). The chain carries TRBV7-7 and TRBJ2-1; D may be TRBD2 (7 bases). The TCR originated in a man aged 45 to 65 with COVID-19, enrolled during active disease. The sequenced material came from peripheral blood. The CDR3 spells CASSLDGGARNEQFF. Written as DNA, the CDR3 is TGTGCTAGCAGCTTAGATGGGGGGGCGCGGAATGAGCAGTTCTTC.